This TCR beta chain was captured in a study of OX40 agonist ivuxolimab in advanced cancers. Blood sampling was done at baseline, cycle 4 day 1, and cycle 7 day 1. Unmatched junction bases numbered 16, after V lost 2 bases and J lost 6 bases. The CDR3 extends over 17 amino acids. Per germline, CDR1 SGHTA and CDR2 FQGTGA. Measured with immunoSEQ multiplex PCR; TCRdb has only the in-frame clones, and not every one. The sample lists over 55,000 clones, 70% to 90% occurring once. The clonotype comes from an adult with an advanced solid tumor such as melanoma, head and neck, liver or kidney cancer. The genes are TRBV7-3 and TRBJ2-7; TRBD1 matches 7 bases. The starting material was CD4+ or CD8+ T cells sorted from blood, obtained in a trial of the OX40 agonist ivuxolimab. The CDR3 region is CASSLEGLRQGVGEQYF. In DNA, the CDR3 is TGTGCCAGCAGCTTAGAAGGTCTACGGCAGGGGGTCGGCGAGCAGTACTTC.